The 8 T cell receptor beta chains below were found in one sample sequenced in a study of blood T cell repertoires in COVID-19. Assay: immunoSEQ multiplex PCR; the TCRdb copy retains only in-frame clones and omits some. The sample shows roughly 97,000 clones, around 90% of them seen only once. The specimen sequenced was peripheral blood. The receptors were gathered from a human donor in a cohort sampled during active COVID-19.

The count of this clone is one. The chain combines TRBV7-9 with TRBJ2-7, with 12 bases fitting TRBD1. Germline V gives CDR1 SEHNR, CDR2 FQNEAQ (reference sequence). The trim removed 5 bases at V and 7 bases at J, leaving 6 bases unmatched. The CDR3 sequence is 14 residues long. This chain's CDR3 is CASSTGQGAREQYF. CDR3 DNA: TGTGCCAGCAGCACGGGACAGGGGGCGCGAGAGCAGTACTTC.

V is TRBV2 and J is TRBJ1-5; possibly TRBD1 for D (5 bases). The CDR3 spans 16 residues. Germline-derived CDR1 and CDR2 are SNHLY and FYNNEI. V was cut by 0 bases and J by 4 bases, with 13 bases left in between. CDR3 DNA sequence: TGTGCCAGCAGTGAAGCGCTTCAAAGGGGAAATCAGCCCCAGCATTTT. Translation gives CASSEALQRGNQPQHF.

The rearrangement joins TRBV4-1 to TRBJ2-5, with 9 nucleotides matching TRBD2. CDR1 is MGHRA, CDR2 YSYEKL, per germline. J was trimmed by 4 bases and V by 1 base; bases with no gene match: 4. The CDR3 consists of 15 residues. The CDR3 DNA follows: TGCGCCAGCAGCCAAGGAGCGGGGGGTCTAGAGACCCAGTACTTC. Encoded protein: CASSQGAGGLETQYF.

The chain joins TRBV9 to TRBJ2-3; TRBD1 agrees at 9 bases. Trimming removed 1 base from V and 5 bases from J; junction bases left unmatched: 5. CDR1 is SGDLS, CDR2 YYNGEE, per germline. The CDR3 extends over 15 amino acids. In DNA, the CDR3 is TGTGCCAGCAGCGTATCTGGGACAGGGCTAGATACGCAGTATTTT. Amino acids: CASSVSGTGLDTQYF.

The chain links TRBV4-2 to TRBJ2-6; 13 bases are shared with TRBD2. Trimming at V came to 1 base and at J to 2 bases, leaving 5 bases not matched to a gene. CDR3 length equals 19 residues. Germline V gene lookup returns CDR1 LGHNA and CDR2 YNFKEQ. The CDR3 sequence: CASSQGVLAGGPGANVLTF. CDR3 nucleotides: TGTGCCAGCAGCCAAGGGGTACTAGCGGGAGGGCCTGGGGCCAACGTCCTGACTTTC.

As concerns this clone: In the same sample, other DNA sequences code for this CDR3. V gene TRBV6-2 or TRBV6-3 combines with J gene TRBJ2-7; D is unclear. Germline V gene data show CDR1 as MNHEY and CDR2 as SVGEGT. Trimming took off 4 bases at V and 4 bases at J, with 5 bases between the two ends. The CDR3 is 11 residues long. CDR3 coding DNA: TGTGCCAGCAGTTCCCTATACGAGCAGTACTTC. Protein product: CASSSLYEQYF.

V and J are TRBV2 and TRBJ2-7; D may be TRBD2 (5 bases). This CDR3 comprises 10 residues. V gave up 10 bases and J gave up 9 bases, with 13 bases separating them. CDR1 SNHLY and CDR2 FYNNEI come from the germline V gene. The CDR3 nucleotides are TGTGCCACCGCCGAGGGTGGGCAGTACTTC. Protein product: CATAEGGQYF.

V usage is TRBV25-1 and J usage is TRBJ1-1, with a weak D call TRBD1 (5 bases). The CDR3 extends over 13 amino acids. The V and J ends lost 6 bases and 0 bases respectively, with 8 bases between them. The germline V gene has CDR1 MGHDK and CDR2 SYGVNS. The CDR3 region is CASRRQMNTEAFF. CDR3 DNA: TGTGCCAGCAGAAGACAGATGAACACTGAAGCTTTCTTT.